Presented here are 7 T cell receptor beta chains from one specimen sequenced in a study of T cells in localized non-small cell lung cancer. Method: immunoSEQ multiplex PCR; TCRdb's copy keeps in-frame clones and lacks some. The table records about 37,000 clones, around 93% of them present only once. The sequenced sample was peripheral blood mononuclear cells, obtained before any cancer treatment. These TCRs come from a female donor over 55 with stage II lung adenocarcinoma.

The chain carries TRBV5-6 and TRBJ2-5, with 8 bases identical to TRBD1. CDR3 size: 14 residues. V lost 0 bases, J lost 5 bases, and 3 bases stayed unmatched. Germline CDR1 and CDR2: SGHDT and YYEEEE. The CDR3 protein is CASSLAGGRETQYF. CDR3 coding DNA: TGTGCCAGCAGCTTGGCAGGGGGCCGGGAGACCCAGTACTTC.

The chain is built from TRBV9 and TRBJ2-3; 8 nucleotides align to TRBD2. J was trimmed by 3 bases and V by 4 bases; bases with no gene match: 7. CDR3 length equals 15 residues. Germline V CDR1 and CDR2: SGDLS, YYNGEE. The CDR3 nucleotides read TGTGCCAGCAGCTTTTTAGCGGGACCTACAGATACGCAGTATTTT. Amino acid sequence: CASSFLAGPTDTQYF.

This sequence joins TRBV5-1 and TRBJ1-5; D is possibly TRBD1 (6 bases). CDR1 is SGHRS, CDR2 YFSETQ, per germline. The CDR3 extends over 14 amino acids. V lost 4 bases and J 3 bases, leaving 11 bases between the germline ends. The CDR3: CASSPGDTNQPQHF. CDR3 DNA: TGCGCCAGCAGCCCAGGGGACACCAATCAGCCCCAGCATTTT.

V is TRBV6-5 and J is TRBJ2-7; 9 bases are a match to TRBD2. The J segment lost 4 bases and the V segment lost 0 bases, leaving 7 bases of the junction unmatched. From germline, CDR1 is MNHEY and CDR2 SVGAGI. CDR3 length: 16 amino acids. Here the CDR3 reads CASSYSSGRSVYEQYF. Written as DNA, the CDR3 is TGTGCCAGCAGTTACTCTAGCGGGAGATCAGTATACGAGCAGTACTTC.

The chain has TRBV19 and TRBJ2-7, with D possibly TRBD1 on 6 matching bases. The germline V gene has CDR1 LNHDA and CDR2 SQIVND (reference sequence). This CDR3 region has 19 residues. V dropped 5 bases and J dropped 3 bases, with 29 bases sitting between them. CDR3 loop: CASSLNLNPPPTGIYEQYF. Written as DNA, the CDR3 is TGTGCCAGTAGTTTAAACCTGAATCCTCCGCCGACAGGAATCTACGAGCAGTACTTC.

The V call is TRBV25-1, the J call TRBJ2-3; the match to TRBD1 covers 7 bases. CDR3 length equals 13 residues. The germline V gene has CDR1 MGHDK and CDR2 SYGVNS. Trimming at V came to 8 bases and at J to 2 bases, leaving 4 bases not matched to a gene. CDR3 in amino acids: CASRRGYTDTQYF. The CDR3 nucleotides are TGTGCCAGCCGCAGGGGGTACACAGATACGCAGTATTTT.

The rearrangement uses TRBV5-4 and TRBJ2-2; D is ambiguous. Trimming took 0 bases from V and 3 from J, leaving 9 bases between them. CDR3 length: 15 amino acids. The germline CDR1 and CDR2 sequences are SGHNT and YYREEE (reference sequence). CDR3 DNA sequence: TGTGCCAGCAGCTTGGCCGGCTCACACACCGGGGAGCTGTTTTTT. This codes for CASSLAGSHTGELFF.